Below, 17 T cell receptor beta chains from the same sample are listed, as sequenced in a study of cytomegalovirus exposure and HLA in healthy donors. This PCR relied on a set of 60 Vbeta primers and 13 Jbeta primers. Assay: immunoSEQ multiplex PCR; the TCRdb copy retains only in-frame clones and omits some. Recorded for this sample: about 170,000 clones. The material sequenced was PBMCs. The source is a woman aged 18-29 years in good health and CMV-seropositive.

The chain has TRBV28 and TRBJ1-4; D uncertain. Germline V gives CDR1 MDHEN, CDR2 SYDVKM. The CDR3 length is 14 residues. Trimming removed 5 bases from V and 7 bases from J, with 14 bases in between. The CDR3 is CASSTGNRAEKLFF. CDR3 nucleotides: TGTGCCAGCAGTACCGGGAACCGGGCTGAAAAACTGTTTTTT.

The CDR3 sequence is CASSRQGALDYGYTF. DNA of the CDR3: TGTGCCAGCAGCAGACAGGGGGCGCTGGACTATGGCTACACCTTC. The rearrangement uses TRBV6-1 and TRBJ1-2; 10 nucleotides agree with TRBD1. This CDR3 has 15 residues. The germline gives CDR1 MNHNS, CDR2 SASEGT. The junction had 7 bases not matched to a gene; V was cut back by 6 bases and J by 3 bases.

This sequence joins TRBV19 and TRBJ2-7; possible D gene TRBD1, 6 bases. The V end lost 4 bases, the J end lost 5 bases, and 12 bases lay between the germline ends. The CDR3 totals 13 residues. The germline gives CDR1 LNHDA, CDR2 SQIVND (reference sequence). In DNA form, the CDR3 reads TGTGCCAGTAGTACACCCAGGGGCGACGAGCAGTACTTC. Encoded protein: CASSTPRGDEQYF.

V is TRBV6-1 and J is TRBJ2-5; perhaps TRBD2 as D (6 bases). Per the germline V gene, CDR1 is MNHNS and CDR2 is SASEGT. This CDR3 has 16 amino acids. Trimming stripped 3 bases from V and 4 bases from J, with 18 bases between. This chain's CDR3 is CASSDRGSPLVETQYF. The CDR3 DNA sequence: TGTGCCAGCAGTGATCGGGGGAGCCCATTGGTAGAGACCCAGTACTTC.

The CDR3: CASSVPREAAYSNQPQHF. The CDR3 region has the DNA TGTGCCAGCAGTGTTCCCAGGGAGGCCGCTTATAGCAATCAGCCCCAGCATTTT. The chain joins TRBV6-1 to TRBJ1-5, with a possible D match to TRBD1 (5 bases). CDR1 and CDR2 from the germline V gene are MNHNS and SASEGT. V lost 4 bases to trimming and J lost 0 bases, with 19 bases between them. This CDR3 has 18 amino acids.

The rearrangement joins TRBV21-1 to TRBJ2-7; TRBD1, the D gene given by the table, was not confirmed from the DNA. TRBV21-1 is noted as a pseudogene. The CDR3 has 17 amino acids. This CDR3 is CASSKSVTEPDAYEQYF. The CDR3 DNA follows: TGTGCCAGCAGCAAATCTGTAACAGAACCCGATGCTTACGAGCAGTACTTC.

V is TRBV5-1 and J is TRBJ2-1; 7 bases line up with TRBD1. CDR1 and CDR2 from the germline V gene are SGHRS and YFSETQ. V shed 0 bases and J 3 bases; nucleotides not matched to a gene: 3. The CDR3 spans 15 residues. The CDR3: CASSLVPGGYNEQFF. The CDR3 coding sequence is TGCGCCAGCAGCTTGGTTCCAGGGGGCTACAATGAGCAGTTCTTC.

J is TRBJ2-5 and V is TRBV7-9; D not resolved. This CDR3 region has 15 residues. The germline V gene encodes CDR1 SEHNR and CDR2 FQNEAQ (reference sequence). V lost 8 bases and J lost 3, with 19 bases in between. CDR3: CASGQAWAPKETQYF. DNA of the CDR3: TGTGCCAGCGGCCAAGCCTGGGCGCCGAAAGAGACCCAGTACTTC.

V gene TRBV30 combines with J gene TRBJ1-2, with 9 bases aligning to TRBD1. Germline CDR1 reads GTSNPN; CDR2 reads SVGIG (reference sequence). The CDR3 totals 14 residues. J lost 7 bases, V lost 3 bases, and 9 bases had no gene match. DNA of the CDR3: TGTGCCTGGAGCAAAACAGGGGGCCATCGTGGCTACACCTTC. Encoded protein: CAWSKTGGHRGYTF.

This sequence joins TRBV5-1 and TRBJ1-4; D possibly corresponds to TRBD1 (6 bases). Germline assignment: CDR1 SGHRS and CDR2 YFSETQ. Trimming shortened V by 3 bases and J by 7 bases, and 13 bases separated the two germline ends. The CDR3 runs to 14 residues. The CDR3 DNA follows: TGCGCCAGCAGCTCTGGACAGTTAGGTGAAAAACTGTTTTTT. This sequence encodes CASSSGQLGEKLFF.

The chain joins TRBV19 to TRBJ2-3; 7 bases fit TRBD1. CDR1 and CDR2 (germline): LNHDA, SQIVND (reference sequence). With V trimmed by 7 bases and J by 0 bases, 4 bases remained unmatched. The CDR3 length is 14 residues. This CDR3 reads CASTQTGSTDTQYF. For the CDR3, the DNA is TGTGCCAGTACCCAGACAGGGAGCACAGATACGCAGTATTTT.

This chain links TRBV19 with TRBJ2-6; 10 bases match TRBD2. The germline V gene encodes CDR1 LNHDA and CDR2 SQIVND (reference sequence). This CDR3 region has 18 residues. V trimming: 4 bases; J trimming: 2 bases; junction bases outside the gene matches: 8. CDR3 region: CASSRIAGGPAGANVLTF. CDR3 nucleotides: TGTGCCAGTAGTAGGATAGCGGGAGGACCCGCTGGGGCCAACGTCCTGACTTTC.

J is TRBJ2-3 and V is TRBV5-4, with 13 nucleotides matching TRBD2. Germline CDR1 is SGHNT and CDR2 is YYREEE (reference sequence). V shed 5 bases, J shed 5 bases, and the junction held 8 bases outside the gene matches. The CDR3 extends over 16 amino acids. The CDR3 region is CASSLLAGGRLDTQYF. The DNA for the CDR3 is TGTGCCAGCAGTTTACTAGCGGGAGGGCGTTTAGATACGCAGTATTTT.

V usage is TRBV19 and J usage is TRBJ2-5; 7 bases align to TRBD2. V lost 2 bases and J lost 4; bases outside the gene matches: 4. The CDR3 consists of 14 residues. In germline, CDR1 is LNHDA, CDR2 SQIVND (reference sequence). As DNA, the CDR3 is TGTGCCAGTAGTATACGACCTAGCGGAGAGACCCAGTACTTC. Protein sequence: CASSIRPSGETQYF.

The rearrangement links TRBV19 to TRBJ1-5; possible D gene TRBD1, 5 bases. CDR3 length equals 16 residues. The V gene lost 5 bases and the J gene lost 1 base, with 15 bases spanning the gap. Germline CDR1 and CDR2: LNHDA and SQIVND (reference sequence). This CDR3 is CASSALGVGSNQPQHF. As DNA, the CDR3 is TGTGCCAGTAGTGCCCTAGGGGTGGGGAGCAATCAGCCCCAGCATTTT.

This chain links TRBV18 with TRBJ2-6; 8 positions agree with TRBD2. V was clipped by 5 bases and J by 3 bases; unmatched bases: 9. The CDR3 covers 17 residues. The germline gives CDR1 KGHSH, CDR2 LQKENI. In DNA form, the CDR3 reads TGTGCCAGCTCAAGATCGGGAGGGACCCTTGGGGCCAACGTCCTGACTTTC. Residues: CASSRSGGTLGANVLTF.

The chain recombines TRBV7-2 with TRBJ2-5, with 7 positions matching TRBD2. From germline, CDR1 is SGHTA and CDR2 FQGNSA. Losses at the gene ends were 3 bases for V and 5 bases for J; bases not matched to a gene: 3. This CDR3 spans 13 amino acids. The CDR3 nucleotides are TGTGCCAGCAGCTTGGGAGCGGGGGAGACCCAGTACTTC. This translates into CASSLGAGETQYF.